This T cell receptor (beta chain) was observed in a study of blood T cells in healthy people across ages. Study-wide results and caveats: Among T cells, TCR beta diversity per million cells dropped roughly linearly as age rose.

Together with a sample-barcoded 5' primer, a J-beta primer mix was included in a second PCR lasting about 7 to 11 cycles. TCRdb re-called the 5' RACE reads with MiXCR, one entry per CDR3 protein. Altogether approximately 800,000 distinct CDR3 sequences are present, 40% to 65% being singletons, with the ten largest covering under 50%. As for this clonotype: Its antigen is not known. One end of the junction does not line up with germline, which may come from a read error.

This TCR was recovered from an elderly man in good health. The source material was blood.

The CDR3 DNA is TGTGCCAGCGGTTTGGGACAGACTCAGCCCCAGCATTTT. It specifies CASGLGQTQPQHF. V gene TRBV28 combines with J gene TRBJ1-5, with 7 bases fitting TRBD1. Germline values: CDR1 MDHEN, CDR2 SYDVKM. The CDR3 totals 13 residues. Complete variable domain (other parts from reference TRBV28 and TRBJ1-5): DVKVTQSSRYLVKRTGEKVFLECVQDMDHENMFWYRQDPGLGLRLIYFSYDVKMKEKGDIPEGYSVSREKKERFSLILESASTNQTSMYLCASGLGQTQPQHFGDGTRLSIL.